These 18 T cell receptor beta chains were all obtained from the same sample, sequenced in a study of blood T cells in healthy people across ages (dated by TCRdb to between 2015 and 2016). Library preparation used 5' RACE. The instrument was an Illumina HiSeq 2500. A second PCR of about 7 to 12 cycles was run with a J-beta primer mix and a sample-barcoded 5' primer. In-frame beta chains were kept once TCRdb had trimmed the public reads at Q25 with fastp and called clones with MiXCR. Here each entry gathers all rows of one CDR3 protein and keeps the most common genes and DNA. Present in this sample are some 1.1 million distinct CDR3 sequences, 35% to 45% of which were seen just once. The ten largest clones capture around 12% of the sample. Sequencing was done on a sample of blood. These receptor sequences come from a man aged 18 to 29 in good health.

The genes are TRBV27 and TRBJ1-1, with 8 bases fitting TRBD1. Germline CDR1 and CDR2: MNHEY and SMNVEV (reference sequence). With 6 bases clipped from V and 1 base from J, the junction kept 4 bases outside the gene matches. This CDR3 spans 14 amino acids. CDR3 loop: CASRTQGGNTEAFF. The CDR3 region has the DNA TGTGCCAGCAGGACACAGGGGGGGAACACTGAAGCTTTCTTT.

This clonotype has just a few counts. This chain joins TRBV12-3 or TRBV12-4 and TRBJ1-5; D unresolved. The CDR3 is 15 residues long. The ends were cut back, 5 bases at V and 2 bases at J, with 13 bases in the middle. CDR3 amino acids: CASSPLDGGNQPQHF. CDR3 nucleotides: TGTGCCAGCAGTCCCCTTGACGGGGGCAATCAGCCCCAGCATTTT.

This clonotype was observed at least ten times. V usage is TRBV29-1 and J usage is TRBJ2-5; D unclear. The length of the CDR3 is 11 residues. Trimming removed 0 bases at V and 5 bases at J, with 4 bases between. The germline V gene has CDR1 SQVTM and CDR2 ANQGSEA. In DNA form, the CDR3 reads TGCAGCGTTGAAGAGGGGGAGACCCAGTACTTC. Translation: CSVEEGETQYF.

This clonotype was counted only a few times. V is TRBV7-2 and J is TRBJ2-3, with D uncertain. Between the trimmed V and J ends, which lost 1 base and 0 bases, there was a span of 14 bases. Germline V gives CDR1 SGHTA, CDR2 FQGNSA. CDR3 length: 17 amino acids. CDR3 coding DNA: TGTGCCAGCAGCTTAGTACCCTCCTCCGGAAGCACAGATACGCAGTATTTT. Protein product: CASSLVPSSGSTDTQYF.

The J gene is TRBJ2-5, the V gene TRBV6-2 or TRBV6-3; 8 bases align to TRBD1. The end of the DNA fits TRBJ2-7 better, so the J call may be wrong. There are 15 residues in the CDR3. Germline V lookup: CDR1 MNHEY, CDR2 SVGEGT. The CDR3 protein is CASSYSGTGLYEQYF. The CDR3 nucleotides read TGTGCCAGCAGTTACTCCGGGACAGGTCTCTACGAGCAGTACTTC.

At least ten counts were recorded for this clonotype. This chain links TRBV7-2 with TRBJ2-1; D unclear. The CDR3 consists of 12 residues. CDR1 SGHTA and CDR2 FQGNSA come from the germline V gene. V lost 5 bases to trimming and J lost 6 bases, with 8 bases between them. CDR3 sequence (DNA): TGTGCCAGCAGCCGTTCAAGCAATGAGCAGTTCTTC. It encodes CASSRSSNEQFF.

This clonotype has only a few counts. V usage is TRBV12-3 or TRBV12-4 and J usage is TRBJ1-2; 7 bases fit TRBD1. The CDR3 is 15 amino acids. V was pared by 3 bases and J by 5 bases, with 9 bases of the junction left unmatched. CDR3 sequence (DNA): TGTGCCAGCAGTTTTGACCGGGGACAGTTATATGGCTACACCTTC. Protein product: CASSFDRGQLYGYTF.

The chain has TRBV10-3 and TRBJ1-5; D remains unclear. Trimming stripped 11 bases from V and 3 bases from J, with 17 bases between. The CDR3 totals 14 residues. Germline V lookup: CDR1 ENHRY, CDR2 SYGVKD. As DNA, the CDR3 is TGTGCCGTGAGAGGAGAGACAATCAATCAGCCCCAGCATTTT. Protein: CAVRGETINQPQHF.

The V call is TRBV18, the J call TRBJ2-3; 7 bases line up with TRBD2. Germline assignment: CDR1 KGHSH and CDR2 LQKENI. J lost 0 bases, V lost 5 bases, and 23 bases had no gene match. This CDR3 has 21 amino acids. This chain's CDR3 is CASSLSLSGGLRPSSTDTQYF. In nucleotides, the CDR3 is TGTGCCAGCTCATTATCTCTATCGGGAGGATTAAGGCCCTCGAGCACAGATACGCAGTATTTT.

This clonotype was detected a few times. This chain links TRBV7-2 with TRBJ1-2, with D maybe TRBD1 (5 bases). Trimming took off 1 base at V and 6 bases at J, with 18 bases between the two ends. The germline CDR1 and CDR2 sequences are SGHTA and FQGNSA. This CDR3 has 16 residues. In DNA, the CDR3 is TGTGCCAGCAGCTTAGGAGGGGCGTTATATTCAGATGGCTACACCTTC. This sequence encodes CASSLGGALYSDGYTF.

The chain employs TRBV9 and TRBJ2-7, with 10 bases fitting TRBD1. The CDR3 consists of 15 residues. With V trimmed by 4 bases and J by 5 bases, 9 bases remained unmatched. Germline V gene data show CDR1 as SGDLS and CDR2 as YYNGEE. Written as DNA, the CDR3 is TGTGCCAGCAGCCCGACAGGGGGCTTTGTGGACGAGCAGTACTTC. Its protein product is CASSPTGGFVDEQYF.

The chain couples TRBV14 to TRBJ2-5; TRBD2 is a possible D gene (6 bases). The germline V and J ends were trimmed by 4 bases and 3 bases, with 12 bases remaining between them. The germline CDR1 and CDR2 sequences are SGHDN and FVKESK. The CDR3 has 14 residues. The CDR3 DNA follows: TGTGCCAGCAGCCTCCTCCCGGGAGAAGAGACCCAGTACTTC. Translation: CASSLLPGEETQYF.

This clonotype has only one observation. The chain uses TRBV25-1 and TRBJ1-5; perhaps TRBD1 as D (5 bases). CDR1 is MGHDK and CDR2 is SYGVNS in the germline V gene. This CDR3 has 16 residues. V dropped 5 bases and J dropped 7 bases, with 21 bases sitting between them. The CDR3: CASSWAGQPSGQPQHF. The CDR3 DNA follows: TGTGCCAGCAGTTGGGCAGGGCAGCCTTCAGGACAGCCCCAGCATTTT.

V usage is TRBV6-2 or TRBV6-3 and J usage is TRBJ1-5; D is uncertain. The germline gives CDR1 MNHEY, CDR2 SVGEGT. CDR3 size: 13 residues. V lost 5 bases and J 7 bases, leaving 12 bases between the germline ends. CDR3 region: CASSDTGGQPQHF. CDR3 in DNA: TGTGCCAGCAGTGACACCGGAGGGCAGCCCCAGCATTTT.

Worth noting for this clonotype: An end of the junction differs from the germline gene, which may be a read error. The rearrangement joins TRBV7-7 to TRBJ2-5; the D is unclear. The assigned J gene may be wrong: the sequence end matches TRBJ2-7 better. Germline V gene lookup returns CDR1 SSHAT and CDR2 FNYEAQ (reference sequence). The CDR3 is 15 amino acids. The CDR3 bases are TGTGCTAGCAGCCGGGTCCTTGGGTCCTACAACGAGCAGTACTTC. This translates into CASSRVLGSYNEQYF.

This clonotype was seen many times. The genes are TRBV6-1 and TRBJ2-4; tentatively, D is TRBD2 (6 bases). Trimming cost V 6 bases and J 2 bases, with 14 bases left between them. Germline-derived CDR1 and CDR2 are MNHNS and SASEGT. The CDR3 contains 15 residues. CDR3 nucleotides: TGTGCCAGCAGCCGCAACCGGGACTCCAAAAACATTCAGTACTTC. Protein sequence: CASSRNRDSKNIQYF.

The chain combines TRBV2 with TRBJ2-7; 10 bases line up with TRBD2. The trim removed 4 bases at V and 3 bases at J, leaving 12 bases unmatched. There are 17 residues in the CDR3. Germline V gives CDR1 SNHLY, CDR2 FYNNEI. CDR3 sequence (DNA): TGTGCCAGCAGTGCATCGAGGACTAGCGGAGAGATCTACGAGCAGTACTTC. Translating it yields CASSASRTSGEIYEQYF.

J is TRBJ1-5 and V is TRBV4-3; 7 bases map to TRBD1. The germline gives CDR1 LGHNA, CDR2 YSLEER. This CDR3 region has 16 residues. V shed 0 bases, J shed 6 bases, and the junction held 8 bases outside the gene matches. The CDR3 sequence: CASSQDFRQGGQPQHF. The DNA for the CDR3 is TGCGCCAGCAGCCAAGATTTCAGGCAGGGGGGTCAGCCCCAGCATTTT.